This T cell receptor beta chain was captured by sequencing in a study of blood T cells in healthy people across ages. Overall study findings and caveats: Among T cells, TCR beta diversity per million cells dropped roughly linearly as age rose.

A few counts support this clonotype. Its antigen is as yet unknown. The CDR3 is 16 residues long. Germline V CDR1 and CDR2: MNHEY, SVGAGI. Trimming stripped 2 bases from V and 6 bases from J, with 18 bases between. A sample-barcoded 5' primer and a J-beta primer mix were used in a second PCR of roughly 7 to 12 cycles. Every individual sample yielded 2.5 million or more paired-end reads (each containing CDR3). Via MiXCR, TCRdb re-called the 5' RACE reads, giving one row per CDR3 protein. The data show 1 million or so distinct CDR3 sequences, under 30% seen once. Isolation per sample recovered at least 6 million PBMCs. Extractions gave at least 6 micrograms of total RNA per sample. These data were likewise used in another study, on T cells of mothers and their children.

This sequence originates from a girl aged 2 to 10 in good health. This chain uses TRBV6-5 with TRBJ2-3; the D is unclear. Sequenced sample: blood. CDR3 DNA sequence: TGTGCCAGCAGTTACCCCCAACCAGGACGCTCCGATACGCAGTATTTT. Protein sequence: CASSYPQPGRSDTQYF.